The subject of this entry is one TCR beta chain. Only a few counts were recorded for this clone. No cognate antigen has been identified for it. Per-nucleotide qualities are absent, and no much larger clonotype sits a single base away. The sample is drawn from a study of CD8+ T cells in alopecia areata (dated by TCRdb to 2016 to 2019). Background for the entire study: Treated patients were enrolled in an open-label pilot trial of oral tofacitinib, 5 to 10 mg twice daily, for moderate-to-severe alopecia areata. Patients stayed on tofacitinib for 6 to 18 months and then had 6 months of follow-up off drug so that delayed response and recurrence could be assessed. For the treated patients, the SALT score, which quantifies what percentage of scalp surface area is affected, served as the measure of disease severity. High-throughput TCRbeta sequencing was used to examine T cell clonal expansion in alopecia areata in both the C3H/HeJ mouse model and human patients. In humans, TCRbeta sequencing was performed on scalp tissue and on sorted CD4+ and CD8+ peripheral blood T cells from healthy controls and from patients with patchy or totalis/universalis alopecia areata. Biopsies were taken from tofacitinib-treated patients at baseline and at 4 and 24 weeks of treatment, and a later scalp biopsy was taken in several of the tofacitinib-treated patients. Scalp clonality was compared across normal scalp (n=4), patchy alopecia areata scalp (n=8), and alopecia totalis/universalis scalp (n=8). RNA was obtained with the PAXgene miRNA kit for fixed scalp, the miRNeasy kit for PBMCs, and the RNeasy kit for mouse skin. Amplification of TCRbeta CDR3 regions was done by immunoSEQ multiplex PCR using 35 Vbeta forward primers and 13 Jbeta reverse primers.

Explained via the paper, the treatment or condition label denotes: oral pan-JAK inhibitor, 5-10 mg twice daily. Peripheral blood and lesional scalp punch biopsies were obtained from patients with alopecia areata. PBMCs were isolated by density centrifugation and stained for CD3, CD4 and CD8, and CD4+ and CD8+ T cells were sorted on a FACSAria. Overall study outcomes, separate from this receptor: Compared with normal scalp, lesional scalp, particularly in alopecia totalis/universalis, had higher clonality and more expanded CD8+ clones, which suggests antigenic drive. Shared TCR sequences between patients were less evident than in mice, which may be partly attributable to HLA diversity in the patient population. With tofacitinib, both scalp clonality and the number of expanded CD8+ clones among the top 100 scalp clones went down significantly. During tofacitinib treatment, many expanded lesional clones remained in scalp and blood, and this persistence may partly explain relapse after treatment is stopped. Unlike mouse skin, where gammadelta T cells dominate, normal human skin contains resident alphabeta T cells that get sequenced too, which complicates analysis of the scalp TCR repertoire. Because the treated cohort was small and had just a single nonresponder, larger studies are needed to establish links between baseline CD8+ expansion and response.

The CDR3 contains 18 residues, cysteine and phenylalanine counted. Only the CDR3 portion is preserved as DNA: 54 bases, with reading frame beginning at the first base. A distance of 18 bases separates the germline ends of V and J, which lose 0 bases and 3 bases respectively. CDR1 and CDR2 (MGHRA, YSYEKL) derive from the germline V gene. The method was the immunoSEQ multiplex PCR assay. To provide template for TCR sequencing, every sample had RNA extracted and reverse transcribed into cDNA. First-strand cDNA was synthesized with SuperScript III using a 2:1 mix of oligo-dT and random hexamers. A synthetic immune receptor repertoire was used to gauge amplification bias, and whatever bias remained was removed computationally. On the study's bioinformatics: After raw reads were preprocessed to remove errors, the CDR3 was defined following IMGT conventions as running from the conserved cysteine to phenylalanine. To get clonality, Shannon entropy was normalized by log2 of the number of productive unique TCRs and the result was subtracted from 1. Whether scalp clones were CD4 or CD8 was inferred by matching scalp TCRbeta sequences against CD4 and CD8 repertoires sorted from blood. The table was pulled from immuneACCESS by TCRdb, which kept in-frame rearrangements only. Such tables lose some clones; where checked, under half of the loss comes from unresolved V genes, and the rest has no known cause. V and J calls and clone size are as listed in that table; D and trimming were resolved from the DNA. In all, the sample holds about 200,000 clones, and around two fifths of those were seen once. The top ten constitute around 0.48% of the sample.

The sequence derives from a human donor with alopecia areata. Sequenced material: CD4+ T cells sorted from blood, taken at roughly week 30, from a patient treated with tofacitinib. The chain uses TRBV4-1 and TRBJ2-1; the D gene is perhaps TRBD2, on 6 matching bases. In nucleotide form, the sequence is TGCGCCAGCAGCCAAGATCCCAGGAGGAGGGGATACTACAATGAGCAGTTCTTC. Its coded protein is CASSQDPRRRGYYNEQFF.